These T cell receptor beta chains were read from a single sample in a study of T cells in Graves' hyperthyroidism and ophthalmopathy. TCRdb re-derived calls from the multiplex PCR reads in MiXCR, one entry per CDR3 protein. The repertoire holds approximately 690,000 distinct CDR3 sequences, with approximately 14% as singletons. Sequenced material: blood. Receptors were obtained from a woman in her forties or fifties with Graves' ophthalmopathy. CDR3s include the opening cysteine and the closing phenylalanine or tryptophan. D genes are given only for firm matches. Clone size is shown for a subset of rows, as once, few, many or a class of expanded clone.

TRBV6-6	TRBJ1-4	.	TRBD1	CASSYSRQGREKLFF	TGTGCCAGCAGTTACTCGCGACAGGGTAGAGAAAAACTGTTTTTT
TRBV5-1	TRBJ2-1	many	TRBD1	CASSWGQFPNEQFF	TGCGCCAGCAGTTGGGGACAGTTTCCCAATGAGCAGTTCTTC
TRBV12-3/TRBV12-4	TRBJ1-5	many	.	CASSSRSGQQPQHF	TGTGCCAGCAGTTCTCGTTCGGGGCAGCAGCCCCAGCATTTT
TRBV20-1	TRBJ2-4	many	.	CSGRTPRAKNIQYF	TGCAGTGGCAGGACGCCTCGAGCCAAAAACATTCAGTACTTC
TRBV10-3	TRBJ2-7	once	.	CAIRWEGISYEQYF	TGTGCCATCCGATGGGAAGGAATCTCCTACGAGCAGTACTTC
TRBV6-1	TRBJ1-3	few	.	CASSRGSGSSGNTIYF	TGTGCCAGCAGCAGAGGAAGTGGGAGCTCTGGAAACACCATATATTTT
TRBV28	TRBJ2-7	many	TRBD1	CASSLGTGRGEQYF	TGTGCCAGCAGTTTAGGGACAGGGCGCGGCGAGCAGTACTTC
TRBV7-2	TRBJ2-7	many	.	CASSLAPAAAYEQYF	TGTGCCAGCAGCTTAGCTCCAGCGGCGGCCTACGAGCAGTACTTC
TRBV5-1	TRBJ1-4	.	.	CASSGGFTGNEKLFF	TGCGCCAGCAGCGGAGGCTTTACAGGAAATGAAAAACTGTTTTTT
TRBV11-1	TRBJ2-1	many	TRBD2	CASSPFSGRGNEQFF	TGTGCCAGCAGCCCCTTTAGCGGGAGGGGCAATGAGCAGTTCTTC
TRBV20-1	TRBJ2-3	many	.	CSATPPATDTQYF	TGCAGTGCCACCCCCCCAGCCACAGATACGCAGTATTTT
TRBV7-9	TRBJ1-5	many	.	CASSLESGAGQPQHF	TGTGCCAGCAGCTTAGAGTCAGGGGCGGGTCAGCCCCAGCATTTT
TRBV11-2	TRBJ2-1	many	TRBD2	CASSLDQGTRPHEQFF	TGTGCCAGCAGCTTAGATCAGGGGACTAGGCCCCATGAGCAGTTCTTC
TRBV12-3/TRBV12-4	TRBJ2-5	many	TRBD1	CASSHGTGANQETQYF	TGTGCCAGCAGTCACGGGACAGGAGCTAATCAAGAGACCCAGTACTTC
TRBV4-3	TRBJ1-1	.	.	CASSQDPTENTEAFF	TGCGCCAGCAGCCAAGACCCGACGGAGAACACTGAAGCTTTCTTT
TRBV28	TRBJ1-3	many	.	CASSLQFSGNTIYF	TGTGCCAGCAGTCTTCAATTCTCTGGAAACACCATATATTTT
TRBV28	TRBJ2-3	many	TRBD1	CASSSGTGNRDTQYF	TGTGCCAGCAGTTCTGGGACAGGGAACAGGGATACGCAGTATTTT
TRBV29-1	TRBJ1-1	many	.	CSVGRMLNTEAFF	TGCAGCGTTGGTAGGATGTTGAACACTGAAGCTTTCTTT
TRBV7-9	TRBJ2-5	.	TRBD2	CASSTTSGSGETQYF	TGTGCCAGCAGCACGACTAGCGGGAGCGGGGAGACCCAGTACTTC
TRBV12-3/TRBV12-4	TRBJ2-7	.	TRBD1	CASSTAGTGAYEQYF	TGTGCCAGCAGTACCGCCGGGACAGGGGCTTACGAGCAGTACTTC
TRBV12-3/TRBV12-4	TRBJ2-2	.	TRBD2	CASSALAGERAGELFF	TGTGCCAGCAGCGCCCTAGCGGGGGAGAGGGCCGGGGAGCTGTTTTTT
TRBV27	TRBJ1-2	.	.	CASSLRGPREVYYGYTF	TGTGCCAGCAGTTTAAGAGGACCACGGGAGGTCTACTATGGCTACACCTTC
TRBV28	TRBJ1-5	many	.	CASSPQGGGGQPQHF	TGTGCCAGCAGTCCCCAAGGAGGGGGTGGACAGCCCCAGCATTTT
TRBV7-3	TRBJ1-2	.	.	CASSPGQPGGYGYTF	TGTGCCAGCAGCCCCGGACAGCCGGGCGGTTATGGCTACACCTTC
TRBV7-9	TRBJ1-1	few	.	CASSFGLTDLGTEAFF	TGTGCCAGCAGCTTCGGCTTGACAGACTTGGGGACTGAAGCTTTCTTT
TRBV28	TRBJ2-2	.	TRBD2	CASSLEREGNTGELFF	TGTGCCAGCAGTTTAGAGCGGGAGGGGAACACCGGGGAGCTGTTTTTT
TRBV12-3/TRBV12-4	TRBJ2-3	many	.	CASSGWTGTDTQYF	TGTGCCAGCAGTGGATGGACCGGCACAGATACGCAGTATTTT